A single sample is the source of the 26 T cell receptor beta chains below, sequenced in a study of cytomegalovirus exposure and HLA in healthy donors. The study ran its PCR with 60 Vbeta and 13 Jbeta primers. The protocol was immunoSEQ multiplex PCR, while the TCRdb copy is restricted to in-frame clones and leaves out a portion. The sample lists 74,000 or so clones, around 80% occurring once. Sequenced input: PBMCs. These receptor sequences come from a man aged 50-60 years in good health and CMV-seropositive.

This chain joins TRBV4-3 and TRBJ1-5; D may be TRBD1 (5 bases). This CDR3 region has 14 residues. Trimming left V 0 bases short and J 5 bases short, with 8 bases between. Per the germline V gene, CDR1 is LGHNA and CDR2 is YSLEER. The chain's CDR3 is CASSQDRGDQPQHF. CDR3 coding DNA: TGCGCCAGCAGCCAAGATAGGGGCGATCAGCCCCAGCATTTT.

The chain couples TRBV9 to TRBJ2-1; 10 bases are shared with TRBD2. The CDR3 extends over 15 amino acids. V lost 3 bases, J lost 4 bases, and 4 bases stayed unmatched. Germline CDR1 reads SGDLS; CDR2 reads YYNGEE. Written as DNA, the CDR3 is TGTGCCAGCAGCGGAGGACTAGCGGAATACAATGAGCAGTTCTTC. It codes for CASSGGLAEYNEQFF.

The rearrangement links TRBV28 to TRBJ2-7; 8 nucleotides agree with TRBD1. The CDR3 loop spans 14 amino acids. Trimming took 7 bases from V and 2 from J; bases not matched to a gene: 7. In germline, CDR1 is MDHEN, CDR2 SYDVKM. The CDR3, as DNA: TGTGCCAGCAAAACCGGGACAGGAGCCTACGAGCAGTACTTC. Encoded protein: CASKTGTGAYEQYF.

The chain carries TRBV10-3 and TRBJ2-1; 9 bases match TRBD2. The CDR3 has 16 residues. J lost 0 bases, V lost 4 bases, and 4 bases had no gene match. In germline, CDR1 is ENHRY, CDR2 SYGVKD. DNA of the CDR3: TGTGCCATCAGTGCGGGTAGCGGGAGCTCCTACAATGAGCAGTTCTTC. It is translated as CAISAGSGSSYNEQFF.

This clone was found a few times. The V call is TRBV5-5, the J call TRBJ1-2; D not certain. Germline CDR1 SGHKS, CDR2 YYEKEE (reference sequence). The CDR3 totals 14 residues. Trimming took 0 bases from V and 4 from J, leaving 10 bases between them. In nucleotides, the CDR3 is TGTGCCAGCAGCTTGGAAGGAGTCTTCTATGGCTACACCTTC. Translating it yields CASSLEGVFYGYTF.

The chain uses TRBV11-2 and TRBJ2-4; D gene ambiguous. This CDR3 is 14 amino acids long. Looked up from germline, CDR1 is SGHAT and CDR2 is FQNNGV. Trimming took 1 base from V and 8 from J, leaving 12 bases between them. DNA for the CDR3: TGTGCCAGCAGCTTAGGTCGGTGGTTGGACATTCAGTACTTC. This encodes CASSLGRWLDIQYF.

The chain combines TRBV2 with TRBJ1-2; 7 positions match TRBD1. The V segment lost 9 bases and the J segment 5 bases; nucleotides outside the gene matches: 9. The CDR3 spans 13 residues. Per the germline V gene, CDR1 is SNHLY and CDR2 is FYNNEI. CDR3: CASTGQVGYGYTF. CDR3 DNA sequence: TGTGCCAGTACTGGACAGGTCGGGTATGGCTACACCTTC.

The genes are TRBV6-5 and TRBJ2-5, with 10 bases fitting TRBD2. The trim removed 4 bases at V and 2 bases at J, leaving 4 bases unmatched. CDR1 MNHEY and CDR2 SVGAGI come from the germline V gene. The CDR3 has 15 residues. Here the CDR3 DNA reads TGTGCCAGCAGTTTAGCTAGCGGGGGTCAAGAGACCCAGTACTTC. It specifies CASSLASGGQETQYF.

The rearrangement links TRBV7-9 to TRBJ2-1; D possibly corresponds to TRBD2 (6 bases). Germline V lookup: CDR1 SEHNR, CDR2 FQNEAQ (reference sequence). There are 16 residues in the CDR3. V was clipped by 0 bases and J by 6 bases, with 15 bases between them. The CDR3 DNA reads TGTGCCAGCAGCTTAGCCGGCGGGATGACTCGCAATGAGCAGTTCTTC. Amino acids: CASSLAGGMTRNEQFF.

The J gene is TRBJ1-6, the V gene TRBV18, with TRBD1 identical over 7 bases. Germline CDR1 is KGHSH and CDR2 is LQKENI. The V and J ends lost 3 bases and 9 bases, in that order; junction bases with no gene match: 8. The CDR3 is 15 residues long. As DNA, the CDR3 is TGTGCCAGCTCACCGCCGGGACAGAGGATTTCACCCCTCCACTTT. Protein: CASSPPGQRISPLHF.

The chain joins TRBV5-1 to TRBJ2-1, with 12 bases matching TRBD2. J was trimmed by 8 bases and V by 0 bases; bases with no gene match: 15. The length of the CDR3 is 19 residues. Germline lookup yields CDR1 SGHRS and CDR2 YFSETQ. CDR3 protein: CASSLVLAGGLPPGDEQFF. CDR3 coding DNA: TGCGCCAGCAGCTTGGTCCTAGCGGGAGGGCTCCCCCCCGGCGATGAGCAGTTCTTC.

The gene calls are TRBV18 and TRBJ2-1; D remains unclear. Germline CDR1 and CDR2: KGHSH and LQKENI. The CDR3 runs 14 residues. Trimming took off 3 bases at V and 5 bases at J, with 11 bases between the two ends. CDR3 sequence reads: CASSPRPPNNEQFF. CDR3 in DNA: TGTGCCAGCTCACCGCGTCCGCCCAACAATGAGCAGTTCTTC. The variable domain in full, completed from reference TRBV18 and TRBJ2-1, reads NAGVMQNPRHLVRRRGQEARLRCSPMKGHSHVYWYRQLPEEGLKFMVYLQKENIIDESGMPKERFSAEFPKEGPSILRIQQVVRGDSAAYFCASSPRPPNNEQFFGPGTRLTVL.

The count of this clone is one. The V gene is TRBV4-2, the J gene TRBJ2-2; D may be TRBD2 (6 bases). This CDR3 has 17 residues. Looked up from germline, CDR1 is LGHNA and CDR2 is YNFKEQ. V lost 4 bases and J lost 0, with 15 bases in between. CDR3 in DNA: TGTGCCAGCAGCCCCACCCCGGGGACTTCGAACACCGGGGAGCTGTTTTTT. Its protein is CASSPTPGTSNTGELFF.

This clone showed up just a few times. The chain carries TRBV6-5 and TRBJ2-1; 9 positions match TRBD1. This CDR3 is built from 15 residues. Unmatched junction bases numbered 4, after V lost 2 bases and J lost 5 bases. CDR1 and CDR2 from the germline V gene are MNHEY and SVGAGI. The DNA for the CDR3 is TGTGCCAGCAGTTACGCCGGGACAGGGAACAATGAGCAGTTCTTC. This gives the protein CASSYAGTGNNEQFF.

The chain couples TRBV27 to TRBJ2-1, with D maybe TRBD2 (6 bases). The V gene's germline CDR1 is MNHEY and CDR2 SMNVEV (reference sequence). V was shortened by 6 bases and J by 0 bases, with 18 bases between the two germline ends. There are 17 residues in the CDR3. In DNA form, the CDR3 reads TGTGCCAGCAGCGTTAACGGGAGAGGGAGCTCCTACAATGAGCAGTTCTTC. This codes for CASSVNGRGSSYNEQFF.

This chain connects TRBV28 to TRBJ1-3, with D tentatively TRBD1 (6 bases). Per the germline V gene, CDR1 is MDHEN and CDR2 is SYDVKM. The CDR3 sequence is 16 residues long. Trimming cost V 7 bases and J 0 bases, with 16 bases left between them. In DNA, the CDR3 is TGTGCCAGCAACTGGGGGCGGGCGGCCTCTGGAAACACCATATATTTT. Protein: CASNWGRAASGNTIYF. The complete variable domain, with remaining parts taken from reference TRBV28 and TRBJ1-3, reads DVKVTQSSRYLVKRTGEKVFLECVQDMDHENMFWYRQDPGLGLRLIYFSYDVKMKEKGDIPEGYSVSREKKERFSLILESASTNQTSMYLCASNWGRAASGNTIYFGEGSWLTVV.

Note on this clone: This same CDR3 is encoded by further DNA sequences in the sample. V gene TRBV4-3 combines with J gene TRBJ2-3; D remains unclear. Germline V gene lookup returns CDR1 LGHNA and CDR2 YSLEER. The CDR3 extends over 15 amino acids. With 3 bases removed from V and 4 bases from J, the gap between germline ends came to 14 bases. The CDR3 loop reads CASSQTPRSPDTQYF. CDR3 sequence (DNA): TGCGCCAGCAGCCAGACACCCCGGTCTCCAGATACGCAGTATTTT.

This chain connects TRBV7-9 to TRBJ1-2; 11 bases map to TRBD1. This CDR3 has 15 residues. The germline gives CDR1 SEHNR, CDR2 FQNEAQ (reference sequence). V gave up 0 bases and J gave up 8 bases; unmatched junction bases: 5. Written as DNA, the CDR3 is TGTGCCAGCAGCTTAGCTCAGGGACAGGGGGAAGGCTACACCTTC. It codes for CASSLAQGQGEGYTF.

This sequence joins TRBV7-9 and TRBJ2-3; perhaps TRBD2 as D (6 bases). The CDR3 has 15 amino acids. Per germline, CDR1 SEHNR and CDR2 FQNEAQ (reference sequence). Trimming left V 5 bases short and J 2 bases short, with 14 bases between. The CDR3 DNA reads TGTGCCAGCAGCCAAAGCGGGTGGGCCACAGATACGCAGTATTTT. It yields the protein CASSQSGWATDTQYF. Drawing the rest from reference TRBV7-9 and TRBJ2-3, the complete variable domain is DTGVSQNPRHKITKRGQNVTFRCDPISEHNRLYWYRQTLGQGPEFLTYFQNEAQLEKSRLLSDRFSAERPKGSFSTLEIQRTEQGDSAMYLCASSQSGWATDTQYFGPGTRLTVL.

V and J are TRBV9 and TRBJ1-1; 8 bases are a match to TRBD1. Germline lookup yields CDR1 SGDLS and CDR2 YYNGEE. V shed 4 bases and J 2 bases; nucleotides not matched to a gene: 7. The length of the CDR3 is 15 residues. This CDR3 reads CASSIQTGDNTEAFF. The CDR3, as DNA: TGTGCCAGCAGCATCCAGACAGGGGACAACACTGAAGCTTTCTTT.

This clone came up a few times. The rearrangement uses TRBV7-3 and TRBJ2-1; 7 bases are a match to TRBD2. The J segment lost 6 bases and the V segment lost 5 bases, leaving 1 base of the junction unmatched. Looked up from germline, CDR1 is SGHTA and CDR2 is FQGTGA. The CDR3 consists of 12 residues. CDR3 protein: CASSPSGNEQFF. Here the CDR3 DNA reads TGTGCCAGCAGCCCTAGCGGCAATGAGCAGTTCTTC. The full variable domain, with the rest looked up from reference TRBV7-3 and TRBJ2-1, is GAGVSQTPSNKVTEKGKYVELRCDPISGHTALYWYRQSLGQGPEFLIYFQGTGAADDSGLPNDRFFAVRPEGSVSTLKIQRTERGDSAVYLCASSPSGNEQFFGPGTRLTVL.

This chain joins TRBV7-9 and TRBJ1-3, with D unclear. The CDR3 has 14 amino acids. Germline lookup yields CDR1 SEHNR and CDR2 FQNEAQ (reference sequence). With 3 bases removed from V and 4 bases from J, the gap between germline ends came to 10 bases. The CDR3 nucleotides are TGTGCCAGCAGCTTCACAGATGGCGGAAACACCATATATTTT. It translates to CASSFTDGGNTIYF.

The V call is TRBV29-1, the J call TRBJ2-7; 14 bases line up with TRBD2. The germline CDR1 and CDR2 sequences are SQVTM and ANQGSEA. The CDR3 spans 18 residues. V was clipped by 3 bases and J by 0 bases; unmatched bases: 10. CDR3 bases: TGCAGCGTTGATCATCCCGGGACTAGCGGGAGCACCTCCTACGAGCAGTACTTC. Translation gives CSVDHPGTSGSTSYEQYF.

This rearrangement joins TRBV5-1 to TRBJ2-7, with 10 positions matching TRBD2. The V and J ends lost 3 bases and 3 bases, in that order; junction bases with no gene match: 12. This CDR3 contains 17 residues. Looked up from germline, CDR1 is SGHRS and CDR2 is YFSETQ. CDR3 sequence reads: CASSSRTSGPPNYEQYF. The CDR3 DNA reads as TGCGCCAGCAGCTCTCGGACTAGCGGCCCTCCTAACTACGAGCAGTACTTC.

The chain combines TRBV5-1 with TRBJ2-3; TRBD1 matches at 7 bases. The CDR3 is 15 residues long. V lost 4 bases to trimming and J lost 3 bases; unmatched junction nucleotides: 8. CDR1 SGHRS and CDR2 YFSETQ come from the germline V gene. The DNA of the CDR3 is TGCGCCAGCAGCCGTACGACAGGGCCGACAGATACGCAGTATTTT. Its translation is CASSRTTGPTDTQYF.

J is TRBJ2-2 and V is TRBV9; 11 bases map to TRBD2. Germline V gives CDR1 SGDLS, CDR2 YYNGEE. V lost 4 bases to trimming and J lost 7 bases; unmatched junction nucleotides: 6. CDR3 length: 15 amino acids. Here the CDR3 reads CASSPPSGGSGELFF. In DNA form, the CDR3 reads TGTGCCAGCAGCCCCCCTAGCGGGGGGAGCGGGGAGCTGTTTTTT. Full variable domain (missing parts from reference TRBV9 and TRBJ2-2): DSGVTQTPKHLITATGQRVTLRCSPRSGDLSVYWYQQSLDQGLQFLIQYYNGEERAKGNILERFSAQQFPDLHSELNLSSLELGDSALYFCASSPPSGGSGELFFGEGSRLTVL.